What follows are 5 T cell receptor beta chains derived from one specimen sequenced in a study of neoadjuvant anti-PD-1 for oral cavity cancer. Repertoires were generated with immunoSEQ multiplex PCR, while TCRdb's copy carries only in-frame clones and drops some. The repertoire holds about 81,000 clones, with less than 85% as singletons. The sequencing used PBMCs, collected before nivolumab (anti-PD-1) treatment. The receptor set was obtained from a person aged 35-79 years with oral cavity squamous cell carcinoma.

V is TRBV9 and J is TRBJ2-1, with a weak D call TRBD2 (5 bases). V was shortened by 7 bases and J by 0 bases, with 23 bases between the two germline ends. CDR3 size: 18 residues. Germline loops: CDR1 SGDLS, CDR2 YYNGEE. In nucleotides, the CDR3 is TGTGCCAGCGGCCGGGGTAGACCTAATAAGAGCTCCTACAATGAGCAGTTCTTC. Amino acid sequence: CASGRGRPNKSSYNEQFF.

The sample holds a few counts of this clone. The chain carries TRBV9 and TRBJ2-1; 11 bases match TRBD2. Trimming cost V 3 bases and J 8 bases; bases outside gene matches: 10. Germline CDR1 is SGDLS and CDR2 is YYNGEE. The CDR3 is 16 residues long. The CDR3 bases are TGTGCCAGCAGCGCCGTTAGCGGGAGGGCCCTGTATGAGCAGTTCTTC. It translates to CASSAVSGRALYEQFF.

DNA of the CDR3: TGCGCCAGCAGCTTGGGGACAGGGGAAGATCAGCCCCAGCATTTT. It encodes CASSLGTGEDQPQHF. The rearrangement links TRBV5-1 to TRBJ1-5; 9 bases line up with TRBD1. The V and J ends lost 0 bases and 5 bases, in that order; junction bases with no gene match: 3. Germline-derived CDR1 and CDR2 are SGHRS and YFSETQ. The CDR3 is 15 residues long.

As to this clone: A junction boundary mismatches the germline segment, possibly from a read error. This rearrangement joins TRBV6-1 to TRBJ2-1, with 10 bases matching TRBD2. The CDR3 is 16 residues long. Germline V gene lookup returns CDR1 MNHNS and CDR2 SASEGT. Here the CDR3 reads CASREAGGLAYNEQFF. The CDR3 DNA is TGTGCCAGCAGGGAAGCGGGAGGGCTTGCCTACAATGAGCAGTTCTTC.

This chain joins TRBV6-5 and TRBJ2-5; TRBD1 matches at 9 bases. The trim removed 6 bases at V and 5 bases at J, leaving 10 bases unmatched. The CDR3 loop spans 15 amino acids. Looked up from germline, CDR1 is MNHEY and CDR2 is SVGAGI. The CDR3, as DNA: TGTGCCAGCAGATGGACAGGGGCCGAGGTGGAGACCCAGTACTTC. Its translation: CASRWTGAEVETQYF.